This T cell receptor beta chain was retrieved from a study of shared clonotypes between healthy human individuals. This clone was seen a single time. Germline assignment: CDR1 LNHNV and CDR2 YYDKDF (reference sequence). This CDR3 is 15 amino acids long. V was clipped by 3 bases and J by 2 bases; unmatched bases: 5. Profiling relied on immunoSEQ multiplex PCR, and the TCRdb table lists in-frame clones only, not all of them. The profile shows roughly 2,000,000 clones, 93% of them singletons. CD8 cells classed as naive were CD45RO-negative and positively selected for CCR7, excluding terminally differentiated effector memory CD45RA+ cells.

The rearrangement joins TRBV15 to TRBJ2-7; 9 nucleotides line up with TRBD1. This TCR came from a man in his late teens or twenties in good health. Some clones in this sample may be carry-over from other donors' samples. Sample: naive CD8+ T cells from PBMCs. The chain's CDR3 is CATSSDRGEAYEQYF. As DNA, the CDR3 is TGTGCCACCAGCAGCGACAGGGGGGAGGCCTACGAGCAGTACTTC.